The rows below give T cell receptor beta chains drawn from one sample of a study of blood T cell repertoires in COVID-19. This table comes from immunoSEQ multiplex PCR, and its TCRdb copy is limited to in-frame clones, with some not included. The sample consists of 150,000 or so clones, less than 90% of them appearing once. The sequenced sample was peripheral blood. The receptor source for this set is a woman aged 70-85 years with acute or convalescent COVID-19. CDR3s leave out the opening cysteine and the closing phenylalanine or tryptophan.

TRBJ1-6 | TRBV5-1 | ASSLAEQGGYNSPLH
TRBJ1-6 | TRBV7-2 | ASSYGRENSPLH
TRBJ2-5 | TRBV7-6 | ASSSGQGRQETQY
TRBJ2-4 | TRBV2 | ASSESQVSIQY
TRBJ2-2 | TRBV5-1 | ASSSNPAATGVGELF
TRBJ1-5 | TRBV5-8 | ASSQRTGGWKQPQH
TRBJ1-2 | TRBV3-1/TRBV3-2 | ASSQGSSVRNYGYT
TRBJ1-4 | TRBV2 | ASTLDRGSRGNEKLF
TRBJ2-1 | TRBV10-2 | ATRDSSYNEQF
TRBJ2-1 | TRBV18 | ASSLRQIQAGNEQF
TRBJ1-2 | TRBV6-6 | ASSYPAVGGLDGYT
TRBJ1-6 | TRBV7-2 | ASSWDRATNSPLH
TRBJ1-1 | TRBV7-2 | ASSLLYSTEAF
TRBJ2-6 | TRBV6-2/TRBV6-3 | ASSHHGTAGANVLT
TRBJ1-5 | TRBV24-1 | ATSLWGQLYQPQH
TRBJ1-2 | TRBV7-9 | ASSFLGANYGYT
TRBJ2-1 | TRBV2 | ASSGTSTVNEQF
TRBJ1-1 | TRBV2 | ASSRGTGGNTEAF
TRBJ2-5 | TRBV25-1 | ASSEFGGAKETQY
TRBJ1-5 | TRBV28 | ASRTGPRQGNQPQH
TRBJ2-2 | TRBV10-3 | ASSGPAGGTGELF
TRBJ1-5 | TRBV27 | ASSFVGTGRQPQH
TRBJ1-5 | TRBV29-1 | SVQAGGLDQPQH
TRBJ2-4 | TRBV18 | ASSPQNGENIQY
TRBJ1-2 | TRBV9 | ASSSDRGNYGYT
TRBJ2-2 | TRBV3-1/TRBV3-2 | ASSHRQGLGTGELF
TRBJ1-6 | TRBV6-1 | ASSEPSSYNSPLH
TRBJ1-5 | TRBV21-1 | ASNMAKKRVKPQH
TRBJ1-5 | TRBV19 | ASIQLGANQPQH
TRBJ2-2 | TRBV11-3 | ASSQGGAGELF
TRBJ1-2 | TRBV6-5 | ASRAGTGGDYGYT
TRBJ1-4 | TRBV7-9 | ASRGFTGGKLF
TRBJ2-5 | TRBV10-3 | AISETSGGETQY
TRBJ1-4 | TRBV19 | ASTVQGWDEKLF
TRBJ2-5 | TRBV6-1 | ASSDGQGHAFQETQY
TRBJ1-4 | TRBV12-3/TRBV12-4 | ASSPGVGEKLF
TRBJ2-1 | TRBV12-3/TRBV12-4 | ASSFGIDEQF
TRBJ2-5 | TRBV12-3/TRBV12-4 | ASSLVSQETQY
TRBJ2-2 | TRBV4-3 | ASSRSVTGDTGELF
TRBJ1-2 | TRBV28 | ASSLEGRDGYT
TRBJ1-2 | TRBV11-2 | ASSTGVGANYGYT
TRBJ1-2 | TRBV12-3/TRBV12-4 | ASSRAGADGYT
TRBJ2-1 | TRBV27 | ASSPIMRGTSGGFAYNEQF
TRBJ1-1 | TRBV11-2 | ASSPGGWGEAF
TRBJ1-6 | TRBV12-3/TRBV12-4 | ASSRGFESPLH
TRBJ2-1 | TRBV28 | ASSSPSSGSYNEQF
TRBJ1-1 | TRBV11-2 | ATDRVRGNTEAF
TRBJ1-2 | TRBV19 | ASSIRDYYGYT
TRBJ2-5 | TRBV5-5 | ASSSTGGEETQY
TRBJ2-5 | TRBV29-1 | SVDKGRGETQY
TRBJ1-4 | TRBV6-2/TRBV6-3 | ASSYSANEKLF
TRBJ1-2 | TRBV27 | ASRPGQGYYGYT
TRBJ1-1 | TRBV11-3 | ASSFAGDTEAF